The next 25 T cell receptor beta chains were all read from a single sample in a study of T-cell reconstitution after alpha-beta-depleted transplantation in children listed by TCRdb under 2016. The treatment or condition tag for this specimen amounts to: allogeneic hematopoietic cell transplantation with graft depleted of TCRalphabeta T cells and CD19 B cells. Receptor amplification or capture employed PCR. The sequencer listed for this sample is Illumina HiSeq 2500. To normalize quantification of the TCRbeta repertoire, the TCR libraries were built with molecular barcoding that relied on unique molecular identifiers. TCRdb reanalyzed the raw reads on its own, using fastp at Q25 for trimming and MiXCR for clone calling, and kept in-frame beta chains. CDR3 protein duplicates are merged, each entry listing the most common genes and DNA. The sample table lists about 300,000 distinct CDR3 sequences, 10% of them with a count of one. Around 7.5% of the sample is taken by the ten largest.

The source was PBMCs, collected before TCRalphabeta/CD19-depleted stem cell transplant. The receptor source for this set is a boy younger than two with acute myeloid leukemia, due to receive a stem cell transplant.

A remark on this clonotype: A junction end diverges from the germline sequence, so it may reflect a read error. The V gene is TRBV3-1, the J gene TRBJ2-2, with 7 bases matching TRBD1. CDR1 and CDR2 (germline): LGHDT, YNNKEL (reference sequence). CDR3 length equals 18 residues. The chain's CDR3 is CATSQEVTGLSNTGELFF. As DNA, the CDR3 is TGTGCCACCAGCCAAGAGGTGACAGGGCTCTCGAACACCGGGGAGCTGTTTTTT.

In its sample, this clonotype was seen many times. The gene calls are TRBV7-3 and TRBJ2-5, with D possibly matching TRBD2 (6 bases). Trimming took off 4 bases at V and 5 bases at J, with 17 bases between the two ends. This CDR3 is built from 15 residues. CDR1 SGHTA and CDR2 FQGTGA come from the germline V gene. CDR3 protein: CASSSLGGAGETQYF. CDR3 nucleotide sequence: TGTGCCAGCAGCTCCCTCGGCGGGGCGGGGGAGACCCAGTACTTC.

This clonotype was counted between two and nine times. The CDR3 region has the DNA TGTGCCACCAGTGATCTAGGGCGCACCGGGGAGCTGTTTTTT. Its protein is CATSDLGRTGELFF. The chain carries TRBV24-1 and TRBJ2-2; D is ambiguous. The CDR3 consists of 14 residues. The V gene's germline CDR1 is KGHDR and CDR2 SFDVKD. V was clipped by 3 bases and J by 4 bases, with 8 bases between them.

This clonotype was seen ten or more times. V is TRBV5-1 and J is TRBJ2-7; TRBD1 matches at 9 bases. The junction had 6 bases not matched to a gene; V was cut back by 4 bases and J by 4 bases. CDR3 size: 14 residues. From germline, CDR1 is SGHRS and CDR2 YFSETQ. CDR3 in DNA: TGCGCCAGCAGCGCGGCCGGGACAGGGTACGAGCAGTACTTC. It encodes CASSAAGTGYEQYF.

The table lists this clonotype with many counts. This chain joins TRBV14 and TRBJ2-3, with D perhaps TRBD2 (6 bases). Germline V gene lookup returns CDR1 SGHDN and CDR2 FVKESK. This CDR3 is 14 amino acids long. Deletions cut 4 bases from V and 3 bases from J, with 11 bases between. The CDR3 coding sequence is TGTGCCAGCAGCCCCACTCTAGCGACAGATACGCAGTATTTT. This codes for CASSPTLATDTQYF.

On this clonotype itself: With a much larger clone just one base away, this may be a read error. The chain employs TRBV20-1 and TRBJ2-1, with no clear D. Germline loops: CDR1 DFQATT, CDR2 SNEGSKA (reference sequence). V was shortened by 0 bases and J by 8 bases, with 29 bases between the two germline ends. This CDR3 is 19 amino acids long. CDR3 amino acids: CSARELGSRVSIRVDEQFF. The CDR3 DNA reads as TGCAGTGCTAGAGAGCTTGGTAGCCGGGTGTCTATAAGAGTCGATGAGCAGTTCTTC.

This clonotype was counted ten times or more. The gene calls are TRBV10-2 and TRBJ1-5; D uncertain. Germline CDR1 reads WSHSY; CDR2 reads SAAADI. This CDR3 region has 15 residues. V was pared by 2 bases and J by 3 bases, with 11 bases between. CDR3: CASSETGPLNQPQHF. CDR3 DNA sequence: TGCGCCAGCAGTGAGACGGGTCCTCTCAATCAGCCCCAGCATTTT.

Ten or more counts support this clonotype. The chain employs TRBV5-1 and TRBJ2-7; TRBD2 agrees at 8 bases. The CDR3 sequence is 15 residues long. CDR1 and CDR2 from the germline V gene are SGHRS and YFSETQ. The junction had 9 bases not matched to a gene; V was cut back by 4 bases and J by 3 bases. CDR3 sequence (DNA): TGCGCCAGCAGCGCCTCGAGCGGGAGAATCTACGAGCAGTACTTC. Amino acid sequence: CASSASSGRIYEQYF.

With regard to this clonotype: A much larger clone differs by one base, so this may be a read error. The rearrangement links TRBV9 to TRBJ2-3, with D perhaps being TRBD1 or TRBD2 (6 bases each). CDR3 size: 16 residues. Trimming left V 3 bases short and J 1 base short, with 15 bases between. Germline CDR1 and CDR2: SGDLS and YYNGEE. The DNA of the CDR3 is TGTGCCAGCAGCGCAGGCGGGACACCTGGCACAGATACGCAGTATTTT. It encodes CASSAGGTPGTDTQYF. The full variable domain, in which reference TRBV9 and TRBJ2-3 provide the parts outside the CDR3, is DSGVTQTPKHLITATGQRVTLRCSPRSGDLSVYWYQQSLDQGLQFLIQYYNGEERAKGNILERFSAQQFPDLHSELNLSSLELGDSALYFCASSAGGTPGTDTQYFGPGTRLTVL.

This clonotype was counted many times. This chain links TRBV28 with TRBJ1-1; no firm D call. The V end lost 2 bases, the J end lost 4 bases, and 11 bases lay between the germline ends. Looked up from germline, CDR1 is MDHEN and CDR2 is SYDVKM. The CDR3 is 14 amino acids. CDR3 residues: CASSLLSRVTEAFF. CDR3 in DNA: TGTGCCAGCAGTTTACTCTCAAGGGTCACTGAAGCTTTCTTT.

This clonotype has ten or more counts. This chain connects TRBV15 to TRBJ2-5, with D tentatively TRBD1 (5 bases). The germline V and J ends were trimmed by 3 bases and 4 bases, with 12 bases remaining between them. Germline assignment: CDR1 LNHNV and CDR2 YYDKDF (reference sequence). The CDR3 sequence is 14 residues long. CDR3 sequence (DNA): TGTGCCACCAGCAGCCCAGGGTTAGGAGAGACCCAGTACTTC. Translation: CATSSPGLGETQYF.

Ten or more counts support this clonotype. The chain employs TRBV7-2 and TRBJ2-2; D not resolved. V lost 5 bases to trimming and J lost 2 bases, with 3 bases between them. The CDR3 spans 12 residues. The V gene's germline CDR1 is SGHTA and CDR2 FQGNSA. In DNA form, the CDR3 reads TGTGCCAGCAGCATTAACACCGGGGAGCTGTTTTTT. Translation: CASSINTGELFF.

Notes on this clonotype: A clone one base away is much larger, so this may be a read error. The chain carries TRBV5-5 and TRBJ1-1, with 11 bases identical to TRBD1. This CDR3 is 17 amino acids long. The germline V gene encodes CDR1 SGHKS and CDR2 YYEKEE (reference sequence). The CDR3 sequence is CASSLVWDRGKNTDAFF. For the CDR3, the DNA is TGTGCCAGCAGCTTGGTTTGGGACAGGGGGAAGAACACTGACGCTTTCTTT.

This clonotype has a count of ten or more. The chain uses TRBV20-1 and TRBJ2-1; a weak D match, TRBD2 (5 bases). Germline assignment: CDR1 DFQATT and CDR2 SNEGSKA (reference sequence). V shed 6 bases and J shed 0 bases, with 9 bases lying between them. CDR3 length: 13 amino acids. CDR3 in amino acids: CSAGRASYNEQFF. CDR3 sequence (DNA): TGCAGTGCCGGGCGGGCCTCCTACAATGAGCAGTTCTTC.

This clonotype was counted at least ten times. The chain uses TRBV10-3 and TRBJ2-7, with D possibly called TRBD1 or TRBD2 (6 bases each). CDR1 is ENHRY and CDR2 is SYGVKD in the germline V gene. The CDR3 spans 13 residues. Trimming stripped 4 bases from V and 5 bases from J, with 12 bases between. The CDR3 is CAISGGGQDEQYF. The CDR3, as DNA: TGTGCCATCAGTGGTGGGGGGCAGGACGAGCAGTACTTC.

The table lists this clonotype with a few counts. This chain joins TRBV4-1 and TRBJ1-6; D gene ambiguous. The germline CDR1 and CDR2 sequences are MGHRA and YSYEKL. V was trimmed by 0 bases and J by 7 bases, leaving 10 bases between them. This CDR3 spans 15 amino acids. CDR3 bases: TGCGCCAGCAGCCAAGATTGGGGAGGGAATTCACCCCTCCACTTT. Protein: CASSQDWGGNSPLHF.

There are a few counts of this clonotype. The V and J genes are TRBV30 and TRBJ2-7; 11 bases are a match to TRBD1. This CDR3 spans 13 amino acids. The V gene's germline CDR1 is GTSNPN and CDR2 SVGIG (reference sequence). CDR3 DNA: TGTGCTCTGGGACAGGGGGGCTCCTACGAGCAGTACTTC. Translating gives CALGQGGSYEQYF.

At least ten counts were recorded for this clonotype. The V call is TRBV6-5, the J call TRBJ2-3, with D possibly TRBD2 on 7 matching bases. V was shortened by 2 bases and J by 4 bases, with 10 bases between the two germline ends. The CDR3 sequence is 14 residues long. Germline CDR1 and CDR2: MNHEY and SVGAGI. Here the CDR3 reads CASSYGGGPDTQYF. The CDR3 coding sequence is TGTGCCAGCAGTTACGGGGGGGGCCCAGATACGCAGTATTTT.

The V and J genes are TRBV28 and TRBJ1-5; perhaps TRBD1 as D (5 bases). This CDR3 has 18 residues. Between the trimmed V and J ends, which lost 9 bases and 0 bases, there was a span of 24 bases. Germline V gene data show CDR1 as MDHEN and CDR2 as SYDVKM. The CDR3 DNA follows: TGTGCCAGTACCCCCATTGGACAAAGGGTAAATAGCAATCAGCCCCAGCATTTT. It yields the protein CASTPIGQRVNSNQPQHF. Filled out from reference TRBV28 and TRBJ1-5, the complete variable domain reads DVKVTQSSRYLVKRTGEKVFLECVQDMDHENMFWYRQDPGLGLRLIYFSYDVKMKEKGDIPEGYSVSREKKERFSLILESASTNQTSMYLCASTPIGQRVNSNQPQHFGDGTRLSIL.

This clonotype was counted ten times or more. The rearrangement links TRBV10-2 to TRBJ2-7; D is perhaps TRBD2 (6 bases). This CDR3 comprises 14 residues. Between the trimmed V and J ends, which lost 6 bases and 7 bases, there was a span of 19 bases. Germline V lookup: CDR1 WSHSY, CDR2 SAAADI. The CDR3 DNA reads TGCGCCAGCAGGGACCCCTACGGAGGGGCGGAGCAGTACTTC. Translation: CASRDPYGGAEQYF.

The chain links TRBV4-2 to TRBJ1-2; D might be TRBD1 (6 bases). The V and J ends lost 4 bases and 4 bases respectively, with 19 bases between them. The CDR3 totals 16 residues. The V gene's germline CDR1 is LGHNA and CDR2 YNFKEQ. The CDR3 is CASSPMLGGAPYGYTF. The CDR3, as DNA: TGTGCCAGCAGCCCCATGTTGGGGGGCGCCCCCTATGGCTACACCTTC.

This chain connects TRBV18 to TRBJ2-3, with D unresolved. Germline assignment: CDR1 KGHSH and CDR2 LQKENI. The CDR3 is 13 residues long. V was clipped by 3 bases and J by 4 bases, with 8 bases between them. This CDR3 reads CASSPHWADTQYF. The CDR3 DNA sequence: TGTGCCAGCTCACCCCACTGGGCAGATACGCAGTATTTT.

This clonotype was observed many times. The chain employs TRBV24-1 and TRBJ2-2; D perhaps matches TRBD1 (6 bases). The CDR3 runs 13 residues. The germline V gene encodes CDR1 KGHDR and CDR2 SFDVKD. V lost 9 bases and J lost 1, with 8 bases in between. Here the CDR3 reads CATRQENTGELFF. In nucleotides, the CDR3 is TGTGCCACCCGACAGGAGAACACCGGGGAGCTGTTTTTT.

The sample holds many counts of this clonotype. The CDR3 DNA follows: TGTGCCAGCAGTGCGGGGACTATCATTCAGTACTTC. Its translation: CASSAGTIIQYF. The V call is TRBV2, the J call TRBJ2-4; TRBD2 agrees at 7 bases. Germline lookup yields CDR1 SNHLY and CDR2 FYNNEI. CDR3 length: 12 amino acids. V lost 4 bases, J lost 9 bases, and 3 bases stayed unmatched.

This clonotype was seen ten or more times. The chain recombines TRBV5-1 with TRBJ2-7; D gene uncertain. V lost 0 bases and J lost 0, with 4 bases in between. This CDR3 spans 13 amino acids. Per germline, CDR1 SGHRS and CDR2 YFSETQ. The CDR3 protein is CASSLDTSYEQYF. The CDR3 bases are TGCGCCAGCAGCTTGGACACCTCCTACGAGCAGTACTTC.